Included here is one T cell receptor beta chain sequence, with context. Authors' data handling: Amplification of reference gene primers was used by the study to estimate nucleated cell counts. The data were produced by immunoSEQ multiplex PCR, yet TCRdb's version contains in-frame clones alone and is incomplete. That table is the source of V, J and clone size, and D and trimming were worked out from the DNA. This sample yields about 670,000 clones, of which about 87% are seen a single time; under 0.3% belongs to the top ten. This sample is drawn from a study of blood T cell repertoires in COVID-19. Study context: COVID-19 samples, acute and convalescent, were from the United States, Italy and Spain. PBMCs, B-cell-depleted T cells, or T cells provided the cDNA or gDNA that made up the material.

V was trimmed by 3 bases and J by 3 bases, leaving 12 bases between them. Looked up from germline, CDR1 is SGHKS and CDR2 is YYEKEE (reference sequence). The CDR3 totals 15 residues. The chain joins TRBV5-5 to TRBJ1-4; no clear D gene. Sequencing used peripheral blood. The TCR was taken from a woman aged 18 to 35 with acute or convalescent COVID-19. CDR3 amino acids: CASSSLRGSNEKLFF. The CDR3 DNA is TGTGCCAGCAGCTCTTTGCGGGGTTCTAATGAAAAACTGTTTTTT.